A selection of T cell receptor beta chains follows, all from one sample in a study of cytomegalovirus exposure and HLA in healthy donors. Using immunoSEQ multiplex PCR, the repertoire was profiled, and TCRdb retains in-frame clones only, with some absent. The repertoire consists of 150,000 to 180,000 clones, with approximately 72% occurring once and the leading ten covering less than 3.5%. Sequencing was performed on PBMCs. The receptors were gathered from a man younger than 35 in good health and CMV-seronegative. CDR3s include the opening cysteine and the closing phenylalanine or tryptophan. A D gene is named only where the DNA matches it firmly. Expanded clones are given a class, and other clones once, few, many or no size at all.

J gene | V gene | clone size | D gene | CDR3 protein | CDR3 DNA
TRBJ1-3 | TRBV19 | once | TRBD1 | CASSAGQTSGNTIYF | TGTGCCAGTAGTGCGGGACAGACCTCTGGAAACACCATATATTTT
TRBJ1-2 | TRBV10-3 | few | - | CAISDLETRGRDASAFYGYTF | TGTGCCATCAGTGATTTAGAGACCAGGGGACGGGATGCCTCGGCATTCTATGGCTACACCTTC
TRBJ1-6 | TRBV18 | - | - | CASSPRQEFESPLHF | TGTGCCAGCTCACCACGACAGGAGTTTGAATCACCCCTCCACTTT
TRBJ2-7 | TRBV6-5 | - | TRBD1 | CASSTPGQGRYEQYF | TGTGCCAGCAGCACACCGGGACAGGGGCGATACGAGCAGTACTTC
TRBJ1-2 | TRBV7-9 | - | - | CASRTGTSNYGYTF | TGTGCCAGCAGGACGGGAACCTCTAACTATGGCTACACCTTC
TRBJ2-6 | TRBV4-1 | - | - | CASSPFPAF | TGCGCCAGCAGCCCGTTCCCGGCTTTC
TRBJ2-2 | TRBV18 | - | TRBD2 | CASSPPGLAGRSGTGELFF | TGTGCCAGCTCACCACCGGGACTAGCGGGACGTTCCGGGACCGGGGAGCTGTTTTTT
TRBJ2-1 | TRBV28 | - | TRBD2 | CASSLRGGSYNEQFF | TGTGCCAGCAGTTTGCGGGGGGGCTCCTACAATGAGCAGTTCTTC
TRBJ2-6 | TRBV27 | - | TRBD1 | CASSPDRGRGSGANVLTF | TGTGCCAGCAGTCCGGACAGGGGAAGGGGCTCTGGGGCCAACGTCCTGACTTTC
TRBJ2-3 | TRBV6-1 | - | TRBD1 | CASSDLTGASTDTQYF | TGTGCCAGCAGTGATTTGACAGGGGCTAGCACAGATACGCAGTATTTT
TRBJ1-2 | TRBV18 | - | - | CASSLLPDRDHYGYTF | TGTGCCAGCTCACTCCTGCCCGACAGAGATCACTATGGCTACACCTTC
TRBJ2-7 | TRBV11-2 | - | TRBD2 | CASSPRGVGRLYEQYF | TGTGCCAGCAGCCCTCGGGGGGTGGGACGGCTGTACGAGCAGTACTTC
TRBJ2-1 | TRBV6-4 | few | - | CASSDSEASEQFF | TGTGCCAGCAGTGACTCGGAAGCGAGTGAGCAGTTCTTC
TRBJ1-1 | TRBV5-1 | - | TRBD1 | CASSLAGQGKTEAFF | TGCGCCAGCAGCTTGGCCGGACAGGGAAAGACTGAAGCTTTCTTT
TRBJ2-7 | TRBV27 | - | - | CASSGNNLGQRSYEQYF | TGTGCCAGCAGTGGGAACAATTTGGGACAACGATCCTACGAGCAGTACTTC
TRBJ1-5 | TRBV6-1 | - | TRBD1 | CASRQGAGSNQPQHF | TGTGCCAGCAGACAGGGGGCCGGGAGCAATCAGCCCCAGCATTTT
TRBJ1-2 | TRBV6-4 | - | - | CASSDPESGHYGYTF | TGTGCCAGCAGTGATCCGGAAAGCGGACACTATGGCTACACCTTC
TRBJ1-5 | TRBV4-1 | - | TRBD1 | CASSGTGDQPQHF | TGCGCCAGCAGCGGGACAGGGGATCAGCCCCAGCATTTT
TRBJ2-5 | TRBV9 | once | - | CASSDGGAQETQYF | TGTGCCAGCAGCGACGGAGGGGCCCAAGAGACCCAGTACTTC
TRBJ2-2 | TRBV7-9 | - | TRBD1 | CASSPGQGSNTGELFF | TGTGCCAGCAGCCCCGGACAGGGATCGAACACCGGGGAGCTGTTTTTT
TRBJ2-6 | TRBV4-1 | - | - | CASSQGSGANGLTF | TGCGCCAGCAGCCAAGGATCTGGGGCCAACGGCCTGACTTTC
TRBJ1-2 | TRBV11-2 | - | - | CASNPPPGSGGGYTF | TGTGCCAGCAACCCTCCTCCGGGGTCAGGAGGTGGCTACACCTTC
TRBJ2-3 | TRBV6-1 | - | - | CASMSGLATGDTQYF | TGTGCCAGCATGAGCGGGCTCGCCACGGGGGATACGCAGTATTTT
TRBJ2-1 | TRBV6-1 | - | TRBD2 | CASSEGRTSGSYNEQFF | TGTGCCAGCAGTGAAGGTAGGACTAGCGGCTCCTACAATGAGCAGTTCTTC
TRBJ1-2 | TRBV4-3 | once | - | CASSQPSSYGYTF | TGCGCCAGCAGCCAACCCTCCTCCTATGGCTACACCTTC
TRBJ1-2 | TRBV7-8 | few | - | CASSLTENYGYTF | TGTGCCAGCAGCTTAACAGAGAACTATGGCTACACCTTC
TRBJ2-1 | TRBV10-1 | - | TRBD2 | CASSESILADSYNEQFF | TGCGCCAGCAGTGAGTCGATACTAGCGGATTCCTACAATGAGCAGTTCTTC
TRBJ1-2 | TRBV4-1 | - | - | CASSQPQGTHPSNYGYTF | TGCGCCAGCAGCCAACCCCAGGGCACCCATCCCTCTAACTATGGCTACACCTTC
TRBJ2-3 | TRBV2 | - | - | CASRRDRGLFDTQYF | TGTGCCAGCAGGCGGGACCGGGGTTTGTTCGATACGCAGTATTTT
TRBJ2-6 | TRBV10-3 | few | TRBD1 | CAIRGTGASNSGANVLTF | TGTGCCATCAGAGGGACAGGGGCCTCCAACTCTGGGGCCAACGTCCTGACTTTC
TRBJ2-4 | TRBV10-2 | once | - | CASRTGELAKNIQYF | TGCGCCAGCAGGACGGGGGAACTAGCCAAAAACATTCAGTACTTC
TRBJ1-4 | TRBV5-8 | - | TRBD1 | CASSLPGTGFNEKLFF | TGTGCCAGCAGCTTGCCCGGGACAGGGTTCAATGAAAAACTGTTTTTT
TRBJ2-2 | TRBV4-2 | - | - | CASSQEAPGNTGELFF | TGTGCCAGCAGCCAAGAGGCCCCTGGGAACACCGGGGAGCTGTTTTTT
TRBJ1-5 | TRBV6-1 | - | - | CASGGQSRQPQHF | TGTGCCAGCGGCGGACAGTCTAGGCAGCCCCAGCATTTT
TRBJ2-7 | TRBV6-5 | - | - | CASSYSPVEASYEQYF | TGTGCCAGCAGTTACTCTCCCGTTGAAGCTTCCTACGAGCAGTACTTC
TRBJ1-5 | TRBV9 | - | - | CASSPGGVSNQPQHF | TGTGCCAGCAGCCCTGGGGGGGTTAGCAATCAGCCCCAGCATTTT
TRBJ1-3 | TRBV6-1 | - | - | CASSARQDSGNTIYF | TGTGCCAGCAGTGCCCGACAGGACTCTGGAAACACCATATATTTT
TRBJ2-1 | TRBV6-5 | once | TRBD2 | CASSYLADLHNEQFF | TGTGCCAGCAGTTATCTAGCGGACCTACACAATGAGCAGTTCTTC
TRBJ2-7 | TRBV18 | once | TRBD1 | CASSSGQGATYEQYF | TGTGCCAGCTCGTCCGGACAGGGGGCCACCTACGAGCAGTACTTC
TRBJ2-3 | TRBV6-5 | - | - | CASSYPSGDTQYF | TGTGCCAGCAGTTACCCTTCCGGGGATACGCAGTATTTT
TRBJ1-2 | TRBV20-1 | - | - | CSAERGYGYTF | TGCAGTGCCGAGAGGGGGTATGGCTACACCTTC